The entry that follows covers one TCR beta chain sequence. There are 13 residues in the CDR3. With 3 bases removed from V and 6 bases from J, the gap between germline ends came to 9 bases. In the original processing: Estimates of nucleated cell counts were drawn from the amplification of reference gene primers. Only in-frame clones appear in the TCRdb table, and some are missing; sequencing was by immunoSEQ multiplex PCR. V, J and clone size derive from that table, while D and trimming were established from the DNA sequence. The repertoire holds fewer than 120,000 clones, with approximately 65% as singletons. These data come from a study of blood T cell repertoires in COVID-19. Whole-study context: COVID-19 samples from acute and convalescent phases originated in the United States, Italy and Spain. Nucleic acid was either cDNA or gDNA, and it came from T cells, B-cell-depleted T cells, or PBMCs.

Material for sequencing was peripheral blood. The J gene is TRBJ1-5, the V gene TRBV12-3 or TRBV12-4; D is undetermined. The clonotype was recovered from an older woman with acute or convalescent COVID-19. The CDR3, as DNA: TGTGCCAGCAGTTTGGACCGGGGTCAGCCCCAGCATTTT. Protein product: CASSLDRGQPQHF.